This T cell receptor (beta chain) was captured in a study of T cells in Graves' hyperthyroidism and ophthalmopathy. The V and J ends lost 6 bases and 0 bases respectively, with 10 bases between them. The CDR3 is 14 residues long. CDR1 and CDR2 (germline): SGHRS, YFSETQ. This clonotype was seen more than once but under ten times. RNA transcripts were the template for amplifying TCR beta CDR3 regions. A first-round RT-PCR of the TCR CDR3 used the HTBI primer set. TCRdb fed the multiplex PCR reads into MiXCR, producing one record per CDR3 protein. The sample has under 400,000 distinct CDR3 sequences; approximately 13% are singletons.

Sequencing input: blood. The V gene is TRBV5-1, the J gene TRBJ2-1; D gene ambiguous. The clonotype was recovered from a woman younger than 30 with Graves' hyperthyroidism. CDR3 bases: TGCGCCAGCACCCCAGGTGGCTCCTACAATGAGCAGTTCTTC. Protein sequence: CASTPGGSYNEQFF.